This T cell receptor (beta chain) is from a study of identical twins. Study observations and caveats: Twin pairs had excess sharing that was weaker in beta out-of-frame sequences. Not following the same donors, the study drew its conclusions from cross-sectional statistical analysis. Monozygotic twin pairs showed more out-of-frame TCR alpha sharing than models estimated.

Details on this clonotype: No antigen is known for it.

V lost 0 bases and J 1 base, leaving 6 bases between the germline ends. Germline CDR1 is MDHEN and CDR2 is SYDVKM. This CDR3 region has 14 residues. Carrying unique molecular identifiers, the cDNA also gained a universal primer site through template switching. TCRdb recomputed calls from the 5' RACE reads with MiXCR, one row per CDR3 protein. The sample has some 1,700,000 distinct CDR3 sequences; 25% to 35% are singletons. The origin of this receptor is a newborn girl in good health. The gene calls are TRBV28 and TRBJ1-1; D call uncertain. The specimen was cord blood. CDR3 nucleotides: TGTGCCAGCAGTTTATGGATGGCGAACACTGAAGCTTTCTTT. This sequence encodes CASSLWMANTEAFF. Combining the CDR3 with reference TRBV28 and TRBJ1-1 gives the whole variable domain DVKVTQSSRYLVKRTGEKVFLECVQDMDHENMFWYRQDPGLGLRLIYFSYDVKMKEKGDIPEGYSVSREKKERFSLILESASTNQTSMYLCASSLWMANTEAFFGQGTRLTVV.